The 4 T cell receptor beta chains reported below all come from one sample, sequenced in a study of OX40 agonist ivuxolimab in advanced cancers. Assay: immunoSEQ multiplex PCR; the TCRdb copy retains only in-frame clones and omits some. This sample has fewer than 75,000 clones, with 91% found just once. Here the sequenced sample was CD4+ or CD8+ T cells sorted from blood, taken in a trial of the OX40 agonist ivuxolimab. Every receptor here comes from an adult with an advanced solid tumor such as melanoma, head and neck, liver or kidney cancer.

The V gene is TRBV6-6, the J gene TRBJ1-2; 10 bases are a match to TRBD1. Unmatched junction bases numbered 4, after V lost 4 bases and J lost 8 bases. The CDR3 has 13 residues. The germline V gene has CDR1 MNHNY and CDR2 SVGAGI (reference sequence). This CDR3 is CASSSRTGGGYTF. DNA of the CDR3: TGTGCCAGCAGTTCCAGGACAGGGGGAGGCTACACCTTC.

The chain joins TRBV4-1 to TRBJ1-2; TRBD1 matches 10 bases. The CDR3 extends over 15 amino acids. After removal of 0 bases from V and 4 bases from J, the junction contained 2 bases not matched to a gene. Germline lookup yields CDR1 MGHRA and CDR2 YSYEKL. CDR3 nucleotide sequence: TGCGCCAGCAGCCAAGAGACAGGGGGCCTCTATGGCTACACCTTC. Protein product: CASSQETGGLYGYTF.

The rearrangement links TRBV14 to TRBJ2-5; TRBD2 might be the D (6 bases). The CDR3 length is 14 residues. Germline assignment: CDR1 SGHDN and CDR2 FVKESK. The germline V and J ends were trimmed by 1 base and 2 bases, with 8 bases remaining between them. This chain's CDR3 is CASSQGRGQETQYF. The CDR3 region has the DNA TGTGCCAGCAGCCAAGGGCGGGGTCAAGAGACCCAGTACTTC.

The V call is TRBV2, the J call TRBJ2-3; tentative D call: TRBD2 (5 bases). The CDR3 sequence is 14 residues long. Germline values: CDR1 SNHLY, CDR2 FYNNEI. V lost 1 base and J lost 1, with 6 bases in between. This CDR3 is CASSEVARTDTQYF. As DNA, the CDR3 is TGTGCCAGCAGTGAAGTAGCGCGCACAGATACGCAGTATTTT.